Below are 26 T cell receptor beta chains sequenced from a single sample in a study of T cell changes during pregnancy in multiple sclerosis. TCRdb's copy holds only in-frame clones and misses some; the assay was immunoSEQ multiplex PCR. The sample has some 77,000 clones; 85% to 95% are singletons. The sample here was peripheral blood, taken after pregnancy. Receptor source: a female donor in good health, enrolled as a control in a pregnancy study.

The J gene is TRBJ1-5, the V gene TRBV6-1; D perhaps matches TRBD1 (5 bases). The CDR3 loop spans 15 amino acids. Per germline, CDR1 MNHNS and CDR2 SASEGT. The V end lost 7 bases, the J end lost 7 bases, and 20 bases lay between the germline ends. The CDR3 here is CASTGHGGKGQPQHF. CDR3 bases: TGTGCCAGCACGGGGCACGGGGGGAAAGGCCAGCCCCAGCATTTT.

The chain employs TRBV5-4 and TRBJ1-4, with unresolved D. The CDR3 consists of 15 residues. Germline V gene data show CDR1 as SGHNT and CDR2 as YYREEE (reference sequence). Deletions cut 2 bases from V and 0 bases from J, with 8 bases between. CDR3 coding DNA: TGTGCCAGCAGCTTTCAGGAAGCAACTAATGAAAAACTGTTTTTT. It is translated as CASSFQEATNEKLFF.

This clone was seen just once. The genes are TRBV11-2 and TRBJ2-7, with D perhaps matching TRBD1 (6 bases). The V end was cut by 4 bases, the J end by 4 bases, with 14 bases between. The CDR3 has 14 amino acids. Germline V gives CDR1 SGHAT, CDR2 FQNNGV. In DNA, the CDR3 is TGTGCCAGCAGCTCGATATTACAGGGATACGAGCAGTACTTC. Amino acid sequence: CASSSILQGYEQYF.

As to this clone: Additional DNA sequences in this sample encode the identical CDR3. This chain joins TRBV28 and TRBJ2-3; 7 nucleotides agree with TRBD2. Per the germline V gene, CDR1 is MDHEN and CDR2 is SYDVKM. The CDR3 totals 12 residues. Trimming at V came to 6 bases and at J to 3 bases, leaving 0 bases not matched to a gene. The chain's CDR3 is CASSGGTDTQYF. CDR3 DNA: TGTGCCAGCAGCGGGGGGACAGATACGCAGTATTTT.

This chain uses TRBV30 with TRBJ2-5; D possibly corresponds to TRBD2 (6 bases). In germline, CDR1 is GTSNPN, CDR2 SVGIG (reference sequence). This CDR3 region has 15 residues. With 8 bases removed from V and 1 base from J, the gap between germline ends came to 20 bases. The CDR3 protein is CAGEYGGGSQETQYF. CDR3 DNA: TGTGCCGGCGAGTATGGGGGAGGCTCCCAAGAGACCCAGTACTTC.

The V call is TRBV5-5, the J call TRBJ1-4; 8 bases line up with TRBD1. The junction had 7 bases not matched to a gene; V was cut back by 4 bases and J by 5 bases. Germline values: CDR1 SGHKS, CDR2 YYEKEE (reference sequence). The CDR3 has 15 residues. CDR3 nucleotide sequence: TGTGCCAGCAGCCTCTACAGGGGGAACAATGAAAAACTGTTTTTT. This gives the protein CASSLYRGNNEKLFF.

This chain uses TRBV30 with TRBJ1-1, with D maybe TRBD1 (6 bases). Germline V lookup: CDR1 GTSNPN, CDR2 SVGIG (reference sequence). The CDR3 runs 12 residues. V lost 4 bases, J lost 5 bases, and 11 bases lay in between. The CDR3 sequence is CAWNTGWTEAFF. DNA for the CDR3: TGTGCCTGGAATACAGGGTGGACTGAAGCTTTCTTT.

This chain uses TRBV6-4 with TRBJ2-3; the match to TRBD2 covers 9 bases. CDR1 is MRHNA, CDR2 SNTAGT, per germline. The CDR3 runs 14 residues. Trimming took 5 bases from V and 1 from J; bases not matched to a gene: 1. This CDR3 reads CASSPSGGTDTQYF. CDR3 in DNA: TGTGCCAGCAGTCCTAGCGGGGGCACAGATACGCAGTATTTT.

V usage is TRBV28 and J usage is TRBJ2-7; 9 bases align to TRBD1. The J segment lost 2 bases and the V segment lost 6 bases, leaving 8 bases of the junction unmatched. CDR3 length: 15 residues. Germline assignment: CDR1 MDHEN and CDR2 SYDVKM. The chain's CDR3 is CASRRRTGVTYEQYF. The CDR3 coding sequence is TGTGCCAGCAGACGCCGGACAGGGGTGACCTACGAGCAGTACTTC.

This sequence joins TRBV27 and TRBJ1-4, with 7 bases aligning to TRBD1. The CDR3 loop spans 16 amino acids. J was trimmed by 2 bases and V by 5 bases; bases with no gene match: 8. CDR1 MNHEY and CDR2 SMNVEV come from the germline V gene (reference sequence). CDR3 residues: CASSNIQGTTNEKLFF. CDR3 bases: TGTGCCAGCAGTAACATACAGGGGACGACTAATGAAAAACTGTTTTTT.

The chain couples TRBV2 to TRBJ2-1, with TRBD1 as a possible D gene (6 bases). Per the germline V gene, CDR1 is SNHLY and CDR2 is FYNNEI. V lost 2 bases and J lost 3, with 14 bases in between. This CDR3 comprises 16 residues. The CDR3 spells CASSESQGPRYNEQFF. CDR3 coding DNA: TGTGCCAGCAGTGAAAGCCAGGGGCCTCGCTACAATGAGCAGTTCTTC.

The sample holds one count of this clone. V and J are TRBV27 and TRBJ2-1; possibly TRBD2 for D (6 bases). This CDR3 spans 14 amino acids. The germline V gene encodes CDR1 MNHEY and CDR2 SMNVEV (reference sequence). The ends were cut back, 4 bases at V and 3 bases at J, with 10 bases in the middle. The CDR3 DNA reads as TGTGCCAGCAGTTCTTGGGACTTCTACAATGAGCAGTTCTTC. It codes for CASSSWDFYNEQFF.

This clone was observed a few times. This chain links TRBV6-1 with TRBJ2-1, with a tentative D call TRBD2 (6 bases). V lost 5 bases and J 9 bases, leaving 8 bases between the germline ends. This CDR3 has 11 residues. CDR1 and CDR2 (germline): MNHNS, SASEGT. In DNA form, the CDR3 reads TGTGCCAGCAGTCACGGGGGTGAGCAGTTCTTC. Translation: CASSHGGEQFF.

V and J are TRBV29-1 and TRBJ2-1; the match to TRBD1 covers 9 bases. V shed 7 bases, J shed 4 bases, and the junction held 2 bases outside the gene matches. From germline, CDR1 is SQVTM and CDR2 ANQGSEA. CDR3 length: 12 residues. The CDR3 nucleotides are TGCAGCGGGGACAGGGCTTACAATGAGCAGTTCTTC. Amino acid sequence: CSGDRAYNEQFF.

CDR3 bases: TGTGCCAGCAGCCGGGAACTGGACTACGAGCAGTACTTC. Protein product: CASSRELDYEQYF. The chain recombines TRBV2 with TRBJ2-7; a possible D gene is TRBD2 (5 bases). The germline V gene has CDR1 SNHLY and CDR2 FYNNEI. The CDR3 runs 13 residues. The germline V and J ends were trimmed by 6 bases and 3 bases, with 12 bases remaining between them.

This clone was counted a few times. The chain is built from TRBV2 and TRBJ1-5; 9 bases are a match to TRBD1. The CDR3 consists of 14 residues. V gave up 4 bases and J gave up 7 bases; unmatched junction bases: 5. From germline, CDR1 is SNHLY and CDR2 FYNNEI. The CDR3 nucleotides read TGTGCCAGCAGTGGGGGACAGGGCGGCCAGCCCCAGCATTTT. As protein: CASSGGQGGQPQHF.

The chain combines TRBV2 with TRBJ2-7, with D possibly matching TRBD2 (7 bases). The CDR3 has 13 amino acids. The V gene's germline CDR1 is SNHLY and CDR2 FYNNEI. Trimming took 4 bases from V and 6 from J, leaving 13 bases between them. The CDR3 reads CASSGGGAIEQYF. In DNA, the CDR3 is TGTGCCAGCAGTGGGGGGGGCGCGATCGAGCAGTACTTC.

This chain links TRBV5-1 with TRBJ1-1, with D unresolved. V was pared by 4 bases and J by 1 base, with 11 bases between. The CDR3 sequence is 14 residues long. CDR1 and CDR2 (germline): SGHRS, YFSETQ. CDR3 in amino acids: CASSRAGRNTEAFF. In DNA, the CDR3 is TGCGCCAGCAGCCGAGCGGGCAGGAACACTGAAGCTTTCTTT.

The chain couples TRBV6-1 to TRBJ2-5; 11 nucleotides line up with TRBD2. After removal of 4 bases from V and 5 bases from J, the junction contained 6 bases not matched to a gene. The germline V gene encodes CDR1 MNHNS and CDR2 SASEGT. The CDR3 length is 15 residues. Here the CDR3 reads CASSASLAGGETQYF. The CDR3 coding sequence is TGTGCCAGCAGTGCTTCGTTAGCGGGAGGGGAGACCCAGTACTTC.

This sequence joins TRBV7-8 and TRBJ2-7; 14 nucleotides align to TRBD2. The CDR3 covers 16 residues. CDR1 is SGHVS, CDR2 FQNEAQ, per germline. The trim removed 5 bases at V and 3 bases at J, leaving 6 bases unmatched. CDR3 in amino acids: CASSPTGLAGVYEQYF. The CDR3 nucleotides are TGTGCCAGCAGCCCCACGGGACTAGCGGGAGTCTACGAGCAGTACTTC.

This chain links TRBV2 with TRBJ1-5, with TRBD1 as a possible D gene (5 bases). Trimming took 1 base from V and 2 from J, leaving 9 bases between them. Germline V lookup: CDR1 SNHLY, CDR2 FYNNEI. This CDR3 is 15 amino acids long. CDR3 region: CASSEVGRGNQPQHF. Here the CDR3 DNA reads TGTGCCAGCAGTGAAGTGGGGCGCGGCAATCAGCCCCAGCATTTT. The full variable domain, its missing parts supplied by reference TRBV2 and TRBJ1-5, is EPEVTQTPSHQVTQMGQEVILRCVPISNHLYFYWYRQILGQKVEFLVSFYNNEISEKSEIFDDQFSVERPDGSNFTLKIRSTKLEDSAMYFCASSEVGRGNQPQHFGDGTRLSIL.

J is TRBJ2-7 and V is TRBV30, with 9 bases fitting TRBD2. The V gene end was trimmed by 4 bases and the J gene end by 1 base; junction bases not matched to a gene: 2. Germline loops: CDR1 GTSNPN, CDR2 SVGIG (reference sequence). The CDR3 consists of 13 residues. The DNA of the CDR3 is TGTGCCTGGAATCTAGCGGGATCCTACGAGCAGTACTTC. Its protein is CAWNLAGSYEQYF.

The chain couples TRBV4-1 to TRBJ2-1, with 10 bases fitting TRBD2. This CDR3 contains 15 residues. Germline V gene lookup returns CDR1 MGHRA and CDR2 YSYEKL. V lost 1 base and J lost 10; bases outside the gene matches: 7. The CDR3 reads CASSQGLAGVYEQFF. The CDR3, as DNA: TGCGCCAGCAGCCAAGGGCTAGCGGGGGTTTACGAGCAGTTCTTC.

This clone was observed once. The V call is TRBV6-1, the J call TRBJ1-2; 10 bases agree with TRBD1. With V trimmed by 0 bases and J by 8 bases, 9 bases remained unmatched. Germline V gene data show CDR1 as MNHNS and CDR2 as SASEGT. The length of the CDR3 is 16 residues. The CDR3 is CASSEAWDRGAGGYTF. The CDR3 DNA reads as TGTGCCAGCAGTGAAGCCTGGGACAGGGGAGCCGGCGGCTACACCTTC.

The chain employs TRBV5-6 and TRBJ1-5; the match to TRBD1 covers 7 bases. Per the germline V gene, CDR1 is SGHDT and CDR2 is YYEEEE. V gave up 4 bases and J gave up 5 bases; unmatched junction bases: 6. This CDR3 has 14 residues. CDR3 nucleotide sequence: TGTGCCAGCAGCCCGACAGGGTATGATCAGCCCCAGCATTTT. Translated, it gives CASSPTGYDQPQHF.

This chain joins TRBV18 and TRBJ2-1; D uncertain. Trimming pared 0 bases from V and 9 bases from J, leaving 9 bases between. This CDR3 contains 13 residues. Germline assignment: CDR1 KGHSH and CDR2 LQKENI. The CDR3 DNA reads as TGTGCCAGCTCACCACCGACTGTTCTTGAGCAGTTCTTC. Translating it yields CASSPPTVLEQFF.